One sample yielded the 11 T cell receptor beta chains listed below, sequenced in a study of blood T cell repertoires in COVID-19. Sequencing was performed with immunoSEQ multiplex PCR; in TCRdb, only in-frame clones are kept and a portion is missing. The sample includes some 120,000 clones, about 86% of them seen just once. The sequenced sample was peripheral blood. The receptors here all came from a woman in her forties or fifties who had recovered from COVID-19.

The rearrangement joins TRBV28 to TRBJ2-5; TRBD1 might be the D (5 bases). The CDR3 is made up of 14 amino acids. The V end lost 5 bases, the J end lost 3 bases, and 13 bases lay between the germline ends. Germline CDR1 MDHEN, CDR2 SYDVKM. The CDR3 nucleotides are TGTGCCAGCAGTACCAGGGTTGGAAAAGAGACCCAGTACTTC. This translates into CASSTRVGKETQYF.

The chain couples TRBV11-3 to TRBJ1-2, with 8 bases matching TRBD1. CDR1 is SGHNT and CDR2 is YENEEA in the germline V gene. CDR3 length: 13 residues. Trimming cost V 7 bases and J 6 bases; bases outside gene matches: 7. The CDR3 bases are TGTGCCAGCAAACGGACAGGGTCGAATGGCTACACCTTC. This gives the protein CASKRTGSNGYTF. The full variable domain, with the rest looked up from reference TRBV11-3 and TRBJ1-2, is EAGVVQSPRYKIIEKKQPVAFWCNPISGHNTLYWYLQNLGQGPELLIRYENEEAVDDSQLPKDRFSAERLKGVDSTLKIQPAELGDSAVYLCASKRTGSNGYTFGSGTRLTVV.

This chain connects TRBV7-9 to TRBJ1-6, with TRBD1 matching over 7 bases. Germline trimming cut 7 bases from V and 5 bases from J; bases unmatched to any gene: 5. This CDR3 is 14 amino acids long. Germline loops: CDR1 SEHNR, CDR2 FQNEAQ (reference sequence). The CDR3 sequence: CASTTGTDNSPLHF. CDR3 in DNA: TGTGCCAGCACGACCGGGACAGATAATTCACCCCTCCACTTT.

The rearrangement links TRBV27 to TRBJ1-2, with D perhaps matching TRBD1 (6 bases). V was pared by 8 bases and J by 6 bases, with 16 bases between. This CDR3 is built from 13 residues. Germline-derived CDR1 and CDR2 are MNHEY and SMNVEV (reference sequence). The CDR3 DNA sequence: TGTGCCAGCCGCAGGGGACGGTACGATGGCTACACCTTC. It codes for CASRRGRYDGYTF.

The chain joins TRBV11-2 to TRBJ2-7; 7 nucleotides match TRBD2. CDR3 length equals 16 residues. The V and J ends lost 5 bases and 4 bases, in that order; junction bases with no gene match: 14. The V gene's germline CDR1 is SGHAT and CDR2 FQNNGV. The CDR3 loop is CASSPPEMAGEYEQYF. The CDR3 DNA sequence: TGTGCCAGCAGCCCCCCGGAGATGGCGGGAGAATACGAGCAGTACTTC.

The chain employs TRBV5-4 and TRBJ2-5; no reliable D call. The CDR3 is 12 amino acids. V was pared by 4 bases and J by 5 bases, with 9 bases between. The germline V gene has CDR1 SGHNT and CDR2 YYREEE (reference sequence). The CDR3 sequence is CASSAPGETQYF. Written as DNA, the CDR3 is TGTGCCAGCAGCGCACCCGGGGAGACCCAGTACTTC. Full variable domain (outside the CDR3, taken from reference TRBV5-4 and TRBJ2-5): ETGVTQSPTHLIKTRGQQVTLRCSSQSGHNTVSWYQQALGQGPQFIFQYYREEENGRGNFPPRFSGLQFPNYSSELNVNALELDDSALYLCASSAPGETQYFGPGTRLLVL.

The chain combines TRBV11-3 with TRBJ1-1, with TRBD1 as a possible D gene (6 bases). The CDR3 is 16 residues long. Trimming removed 6 bases from V and 3 bases from J, with 20 bases in between. The germline gives CDR1 SGHNT, CDR2 YENEEA. DNA of the CDR3: TGTGCCAGCAGTCCAATTACAGGGCGGTCGGACACTGAAGCTTTCTTT. Protein sequence: CASSPITGRSDTEAFF.

The V gene is TRBV5-1, the J gene TRBJ2-5, with TRBD1 as a possible D gene (6 bases). Germline V gene data show CDR1 as SGHRS and CDR2 as YFSETQ. This CDR3 contains 15 residues. Trimming pared 3 bases from V and 5 bases from J, leaving 17 bases between. The chain's CDR3 is CASSSGTQIGETQYF. The CDR3, as DNA: TGCGCCAGCAGCTCCGGGACACAAATTGGGGAGACCCAGTACTTC. Complete variable domain (other parts from reference TRBV5-1 and TRBJ2-5): KAGVTQTPRYLIKTRGQQVTLSCSPISGHRSVSWYQQTPGQGLQFLFEYFSETQRNKGNFPGRFSGRQFSNSRSEMNVSTLELGDSALYLCASSSGTQIGETQYFGPGTRLLVL.

The V and J genes are TRBV2 and TRBJ2-7; D is possibly TRBD1 (6 bases). Germline V CDR1 and CDR2: SNHLY, FYNNEI. This CDR3 contains 12 residues. V gave up 9 bases and J gave up 0 bases, with 9 bases separating them. The CDR3 spells CARDRSSYEQYF. Here the CDR3 DNA reads TGTGCCAGAGACAGGAGCTCCTACGAGCAGTACTTC.

This clone has only one observation. The chain joins TRBV29-1 to TRBJ2-3, with unresolved D. CDR3 length equals 13 residues. Germline assignment: CDR1 SQVTM and CDR2 ANQGSEA. With 3 bases removed from V and 4 bases from J, the gap between germline ends came to 11 bases. CDR3 sequence (DNA): TGCAGCGTTGAGGTTCACAGTTCAGATACGCAGTATTTT. Translation gives CSVEVHSSDTQYF.

This chain connects TRBV9 to TRBJ2-2; 7 nucleotides agree with TRBD1. This CDR3 has 16 amino acids. The germline V gene has CDR1 SGDLS and CDR2 YYNGEE. The trim removed 0 bases at V and 5 bases at J, leaving 7 bases unmatched. In DNA form, the CDR3 reads TGTGCCAGCAGCGTAGACAGGGGTCTTCGAACCGGGGAGCTGTTTTTT. Residues: CASSVDRGLRTGELFF.